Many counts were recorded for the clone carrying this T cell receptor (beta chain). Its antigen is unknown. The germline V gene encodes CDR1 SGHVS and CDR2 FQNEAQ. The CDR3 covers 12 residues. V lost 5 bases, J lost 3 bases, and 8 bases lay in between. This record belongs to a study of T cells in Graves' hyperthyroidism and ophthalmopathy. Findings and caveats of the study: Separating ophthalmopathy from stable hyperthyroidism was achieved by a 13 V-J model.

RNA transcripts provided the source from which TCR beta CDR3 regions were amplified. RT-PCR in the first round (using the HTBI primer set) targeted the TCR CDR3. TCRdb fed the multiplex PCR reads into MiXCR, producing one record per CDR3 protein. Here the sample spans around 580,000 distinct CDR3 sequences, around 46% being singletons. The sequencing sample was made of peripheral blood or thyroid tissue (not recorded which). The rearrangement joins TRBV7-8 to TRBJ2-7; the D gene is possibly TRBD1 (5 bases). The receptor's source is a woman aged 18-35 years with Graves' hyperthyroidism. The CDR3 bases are TGTGCCAGCAGCCCGACAGTCTACGAGCAGTACTTC. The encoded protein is CASSPTVYEQYF. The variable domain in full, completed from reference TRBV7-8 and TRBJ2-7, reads GAGVSQSPRYKVAKRGQDVALRCDPISGHVSLFWYQQALGQGPEFLTYFQNEAQLDKSGLPSDRFFAERPEGSVSTLKIQRTQQEDSAVYLCASSPTVYEQYFGPGTRLTVT.